This T cell receptor (beta chain) is drawn from a study of cytomegalovirus exposure and HLA in healthy donors. Trimming removed 5 bases from V and 7 bases from J; junction bases left unmatched: 11. Germline assignment: CDR1 SGHAT and CDR2 FQNNGV. The CDR3 is 15 amino acids. Concerning this clone itself: What it binds is not known.

The primer mix had 60 Vbeta and 13 Jbeta primers. Method: immunoSEQ multiplex PCR; TCRdb's copy keeps in-frame clones and lacks some. The data contain approximately 150,000 clones, 70% to 85% of them singletons. Study-wide points: Under in vitro conditions, three CMV-associated chains were confirmed as specific for CMV antigens. In a later analysis, productive TCRs from donors in an Asian-associated ancestry cluster reportedly carried fewer N-insertions than the cohort mean. The classifier was said to identify cytomegalovirus status with high specificity and sensitivity. The study designated fewer than 200 TCR beta chains cytomegalovirus-associated.

What was sequenced was PBMCs. This TCR came from a male donor in good health and CMV-seronegative. J is TRBJ2-1 and V is TRBV11-2, with 7 positions matching TRBD1. The CDR3 DNA follows: TGTGCCAGCAGCACTACAGGGGATCGGCTGAATGAGCAGTTCTTC. It codes for CASSTTGDRLNEQFF.